These 21 T cell receptor beta chains originate from one sample sequenced in a study of T cell changes during pregnancy in multiple sclerosis. Assay used: immunoSEQ multiplex PCR; TCRdb lists only in-frame clones, some missing. This sample has 65,000 to 90,000 clones, with 85% to 95% found just once. The sample in question was peripheral blood, obtained in the third trimester of pregnancy. The receptor set was obtained from a female donor in good health, enrolled as a control in a pregnancy study.

V gene TRBV19 combines with J gene TRBJ1-1; D might be TRBD1 (5 bases). Trimming stripped 5 bases from V and 2 bases from J, with 12 bases between. This CDR3 has 14 amino acids. Germline loops: CDR1 LNHDA, CDR2 SQIVND (reference sequence). CDR3 loop: CASSARQRNTEAFF. DNA for the CDR3: TGTGCCAGTAGTGCTCGACAGAGAAACACTGAAGCTTTCTTT.

The chain carries TRBV19 and TRBJ1-6, with D possibly being TRBD1 (5 bases). The germline V and J ends were trimmed by 4 bases and 6 bases, with 16 bases remaining between them. Germline CDR1 and CDR2: LNHDA and SQIVND (reference sequence). The CDR3 spans 16 residues. The CDR3 region has the DNA TGTGCCAGTAGTACCCCCCAGGGTATGAGTAATTCACCCCTCCACTTT. It encodes CASSTPQGMSNSPLHF.

The CDR3 DNA is TGTGCCAGCAGCTTTGGGGGCGCAGATACGCAGTATTTT. Translating gives CASSFGGADTQYF. This chain joins TRBV11-1 and TRBJ2-3, with D possibly matching TRBD1 (6 bases). The CDR3 is 13 residues long. V lost 3 bases to trimming and J lost 4 bases, with 8 bases between them. Germline V CDR1 and CDR2: SGHAT, FQDESV (reference sequence).

The CDR3 DNA sequence: TGTGCCAGCAGTTTACCCCGGGAGGCGAACACTGAAGCTTTCTTT. Translation: CASSLPREANTEAFF. The chain has TRBV28 and TRBJ1-1, with unresolved D. The V end lost 2 bases, the J end lost 1 base, and 11 bases lay between the germline ends. This CDR3 is 15 amino acids long. Germline V CDR1 and CDR2: MDHEN, SYDVKM.

A word on this clone: A read error may account for a junction end that differs from germline. The chain recombines TRBV6-1 with TRBJ2-7; possibly TRBD1 for D (5 bases). This CDR3 has 14 residues. CDR1 and CDR2 from the germline V gene are MNHNS and SASEGT. DNA of the CDR3: TGTGCCAGCAGGGAAGGGGCAGGATTCTACGAGCAGTACTTC. This gives the protein CASREGAGFYEQYF.

The V call is TRBV4-2, the J call TRBJ1-2, with 9 nucleotides matching TRBD1. J lost 4 bases, V lost 3 bases, and 3 bases had no gene match. CDR3 length: 14 residues. Germline assignment: CDR1 LGHNA and CDR2 YNFKEQ. The CDR3 DNA reads TGTGCCAGCAGCCAGGGACAGGGAGGCTATGGCTACACCTTC. Amino acids: CASSQGQGGYGYTF.

For the CDR3, the DNA is TGTGCCAGCAGTTGGGGACACCTGAACACTGAAGCTTTCTTT. Protein sequence: CASSWGHLNTEAFF. The chain has TRBV28 and TRBJ1-1, with D maybe TRBD1 (6 bases). The CDR3 loop spans 14 amino acids. In germline, CDR1 is MDHEN, CDR2 SYDVKM. The V end lost 4 bases, the J end lost 0 bases, and 9 bases lay between the germline ends.

This chain uses TRBV7-2 with TRBJ2-3, with no clear D. The V gene's germline CDR1 is SGHTA and CDR2 FQGNSA. V shed 1 base and J shed 3 bases, with 5 bases lying between them. This CDR3 has 13 amino acids. CDR3 sequence reads: CASSLVMTDTQYF. CDR3 sequence (DNA): TGTGCCAGCAGCTTAGTAATGACAGATACGCAGTATTTT.

This clone has only one observation. The chain links TRBV27 to TRBJ2-7; no clear D gene. Trimming removed 3 bases at V and 5 bases at J, with 11 bases between. The CDR3 contains 13 residues. Germline assignment: CDR1 MNHEY and CDR2 SMNVEV (reference sequence). CDR3 DNA: TGTGCCAGCAGTTTTCGAGTTTTCAACGAGCAGTACTTC. It codes for CASSFRVFNEQYF.

The sample holds a few counts of this clone. The gene calls are TRBV29-1 and TRBJ1-1, with 9 positions matching TRBD1. The CDR3 covers 11 residues. Germline V lookup: CDR1 SQVTM, CDR2 ANQGSEA. Trimming at V came to 7 bases and at J to 4 bases, leaving 1 base not matched to a gene. CDR3 loop: CSGDRATEAFF. The CDR3 DNA follows: TGCAGCGGGGACAGGGCCACTGAAGCTTTCTTT.

This clone was observed a single time. The genes are TRBV4-1 and TRBJ2-7; 8 bases align to TRBD1. CDR1 MGHRA and CDR2 YSYEKL come from the germline V gene. This CDR3 contains 14 residues. V dropped 1 base and J dropped 6; count of bases not matched to a gene: 5. CDR3 sequence (DNA): TGCGCCAGCAGCCAAGCAGGGGGCGGGTTCGAGCAGTACTTC. Residues: CASSQAGGGFEQYF.

The chain carries TRBV6-5 and TRBJ2-5; tentatively, D is TRBD1 (6 bases). V was cut by 9 bases and J by 4 bases, with 15 bases left in between. CDR3 length: 13 residues. CDR1 MNHEY and CDR2 SVGAGI come from the germline V gene. The CDR3 sequence is CARYPGGGETQYF. DNA of the CDR3: TGTGCCAGATACCCTGGGGGCGGAGAGACCCAGTACTTC.

The chain has TRBV29-1 and TRBJ2-7; D is perhaps TRBD1 (5 bases). The CDR3 is 13 residues long. Germline assignment: CDR1 SQVTM and CDR2 ANQGSEA. Trimming cost V 1 base and J 0 bases, with 7 bases left between them. The CDR3 DNA follows: TGCAGCGTTGAAGGCGACAGCTCCTACGAGCAGTACTTC. It codes for CSVEGDSSYEQYF.

This clone was recorded once. The V gene is TRBV10-3, the J gene TRBJ2-5, with TRBD1 identical over 7 bases. The CDR3 totals 17 residues. Losses at the gene ends were 2 bases for V and 0 bases for J; bases not matched to a gene: 9. Germline CDR1 ENHRY, CDR2 SYGVKD. CDR3 sequence: CAISETGTETYQETQYF. The DNA of the CDR3 is TGTGCCATCAGTGAGACTGGGACAGAAACGTACCAAGAGACCCAGTACTTC.

The chain uses TRBV15 and TRBJ1-1; 7 nucleotides align to TRBD1. Losses at the gene ends were 7 bases for V and 3 bases for J; bases not matched to a gene: 5. Germline V gene sequence: CDR1 LNHNV, CDR2 YYDKDF (reference sequence). This CDR3 region has 13 residues. The CDR3 spells CATTDRADTEAFF. CDR3 nucleotides: TGTGCCACCACCGACAGGGCGGACACTGAAGCTTTCTTT.

This chain uses TRBV6-6 with TRBJ1-1; D possibly corresponds to TRBD1 (5 bases). Trimming pared 7 bases from V and 4 bases from J, leaving 16 bases between. CDR1 is MNHNY, CDR2 SVGAGI, per germline (reference sequence). This CDR3 contains 14 residues. The CDR3: CASKTPGEGTEAFF. The CDR3 DNA reads as TGTGCCAGCAAGACCCCGGGGGAGGGCACTGAAGCTTTCTTT.

Written as DNA, the CDR3 is TGTGCCAGCAGCTTAGGTCTAGCGGGAGAGGCCGGGGAGCTGTTTTTT. This gives the protein CASSLGLAGEAGELFF. The V and J genes are TRBV7-9 and TRBJ2-2; 10 bases match TRBD2. Germline CDR1 and CDR2: SEHNR and FQNEAQ (reference sequence). The CDR3 covers 16 residues. J lost 6 bases, V lost 1 base, and 5 bases had no gene match.

The V gene is TRBV5-4, the J gene TRBJ2-6, with D tentatively TRBD1 (6 bases). This CDR3 spans 16 amino acids. Per the germline V gene, CDR1 is SGHNT and CDR2 is YYREEE (reference sequence). Trimming stripped 5 bases from V and 4 bases from J, with 16 bases between. The CDR3 DNA reads as TGTGCCAGCAGTCCTCAAACAGGGAGCGGGGCCAACGTCCTGACTTTC. Residues: CASSPQTGSGANVLTF.

V and J are TRBV29-1 and TRBJ1-2, with 7 bases that match TRBD1. CDR1 is SQVTM and CDR2 is ANQGSEA in the germline V gene. CDR3 length: 12 amino acids. V dropped 6 bases and J dropped 3; count of bases not matched to a gene: 4. The chain's CDR3 is CSVKGGDYGYTF. DNA for the CDR3: TGCAGCGTCAAAGGGGGCGACTATGGCTACACCTTC.

The chain employs TRBV28 and TRBJ1-2; 10 positions agree with TRBD1. V dropped 3 bases and J dropped 2; count of bases not matched to a gene: 3. Germline-derived CDR1 and CDR2 are MDHEN and SYDVKM. The CDR3 totals 15 residues. CDR3 amino acids: CASSLSGQGNYGYTF. The CDR3 DNA sequence: TGTGCCAGCAGTTTGTCGGGACAGGGGAACTATGGCTACACCTTC.

The chain links TRBV29-1 to TRBJ2-7; 8 nucleotides agree with TRBD1. This CDR3 comprises 14 residues. Germline CDR1 is SQVTM and CDR2 is ANQGSEA. J was trimmed by 4 bases and V by 6 bases; bases with no gene match: 11. The CDR3 spells CSVETPGQAYEQYF. CDR3 sequence (DNA): TGCAGCGTCGAAACTCCGGGACAGGCGTACGAGCAGTACTTC.